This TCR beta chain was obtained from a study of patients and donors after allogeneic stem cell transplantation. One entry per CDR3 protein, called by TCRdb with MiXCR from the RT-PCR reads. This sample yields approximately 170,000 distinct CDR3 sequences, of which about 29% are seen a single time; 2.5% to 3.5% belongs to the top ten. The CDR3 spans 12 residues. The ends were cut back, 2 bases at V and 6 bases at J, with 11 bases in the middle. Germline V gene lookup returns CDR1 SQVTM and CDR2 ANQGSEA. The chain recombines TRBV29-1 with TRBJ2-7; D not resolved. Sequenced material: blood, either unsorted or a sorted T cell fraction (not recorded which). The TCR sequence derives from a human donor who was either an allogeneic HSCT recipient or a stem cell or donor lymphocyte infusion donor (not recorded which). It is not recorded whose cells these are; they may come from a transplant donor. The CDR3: CSVESGFSEQYF. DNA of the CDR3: TGCAGCGTTGAATCCGGATTCTCCGAGCAGTACTTC.